A few counts support the clone carrying this T cell receptor (beta chain). The data derive from a study of response to subunit inactivated influenza vaccine. One entry per CDR3 protein results from TCRdb running MiXCR on the RT-PCR reads. The sample records 500,000 to 650,000 distinct CDR3 sequences, under 9% being singletons. Germline loops: CDR1 DFQATT, CDR2 SNEGSKA (reference sequence). The germline V and J ends were trimmed by 3 bases and 0 bases, with 15 bases remaining between them. The CDR3 runs 15 residues. The specimen was PBMCs from blood, collected around 25 months after vaccination. The chain combines TRBV20-1 with TRBJ2-7; TRBD2 is a possible D gene (6 bases). The TCR was taken from a man aged 50 to 69 who received an inactivated influenza vaccine. The CDR3 DNA reads as TGCAGTGCTAGCCCCGGACTACCTTACTCCTACGAGCAGTACTTC. It specifies CSASPGLPYSYEQYF.